A single T cell receptor beta chain is shown here with its context. The antigen remains unidentified. A second PCR, run for roughly 7 to 12 cycles, used a sample-barcoded 5' primer plus a J-beta primer mix. TCRdb reprocessed the 5' RACE reads with MiXCR, giving one entry per CDR3 protein. The table records some 1.1 million distinct CDR3 sequences, about two fifths of them present only once. The data were obtained in a study of blood T cells in healthy people across ages. Study-wide findings and caveats: Long-lived donors carried more naive CD4+ cells and greater diversity than aged donors.

Germline V gene lookup returns CDR1 MDHEN and CDR2 SYDVKM. Trimming took 5 bases from V and 6 from J, leaving 11 bases between them. CDR3 length equals 13 residues. The chain links TRBV28 to TRBJ2-1; D possibly matches TRBD1 or TRBD2 (5 bases each). The sample taken for sequencing was blood. The receptor comes from a young man in good health. The CDR3: CASSGGRSNEQFF. Here the CDR3 DNA reads TGTGCCAGCAGTGGGGGACGGTCCAATGAGCAGTTCTTC.